This TCR beta chain was identified in a study of blood T cell repertoires in COVID-19. Study background: Spain, Italy and the United States supplied samples that represented acute and convalescent COVID-19.

Original handling: Amplification from reference gene primers served as the basis for estimated nucleated cell counts. Produced via immunoSEQ multiplex PCR; TCRdb's table is partial and in-frame only. V and J calls and clone size are copied from that table; D and trimming were computed from the DNA. Of about 670,000 clones listed, around 90% are singletons. Between the trimmed V and J ends, which lost 0 bases and 0 bases, there was a span of 5 bases. The CDR3 contains 14 residues. Germline loops: CDR1 SGHKS, CDR2 YYEKEE (reference sequence). The specimen was peripheral blood. This clonotype was obtained from a woman aged 18-29 years with acute or convalescent COVID-19. The chain recombines TRBV5-5 with TRBJ2-3; D unresolved. The CDR3 spells CASSLVYSTDTQYF. The CDR3 nucleotides are TGTGCCAGCAGCTTGGTCTACAGCACAGATACGCAGTATTTT.